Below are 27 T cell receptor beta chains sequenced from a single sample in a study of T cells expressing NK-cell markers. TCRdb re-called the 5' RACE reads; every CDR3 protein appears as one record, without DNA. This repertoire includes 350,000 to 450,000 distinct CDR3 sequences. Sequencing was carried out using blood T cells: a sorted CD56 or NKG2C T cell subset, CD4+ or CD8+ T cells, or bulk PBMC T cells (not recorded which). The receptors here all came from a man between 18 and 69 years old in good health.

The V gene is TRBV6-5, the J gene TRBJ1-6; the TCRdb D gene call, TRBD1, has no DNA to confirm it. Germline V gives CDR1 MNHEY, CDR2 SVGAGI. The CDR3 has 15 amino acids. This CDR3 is CASSYLDRGPSSLHF.

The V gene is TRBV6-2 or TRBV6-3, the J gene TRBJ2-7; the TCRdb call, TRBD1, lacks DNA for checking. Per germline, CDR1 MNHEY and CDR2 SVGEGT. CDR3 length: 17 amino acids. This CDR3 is CASSYVQGSVIGYEQYF.

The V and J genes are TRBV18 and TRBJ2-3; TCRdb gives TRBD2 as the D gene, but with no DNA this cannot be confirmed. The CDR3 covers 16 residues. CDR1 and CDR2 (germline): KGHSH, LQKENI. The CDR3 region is CASSSTSGGITDTQYF.

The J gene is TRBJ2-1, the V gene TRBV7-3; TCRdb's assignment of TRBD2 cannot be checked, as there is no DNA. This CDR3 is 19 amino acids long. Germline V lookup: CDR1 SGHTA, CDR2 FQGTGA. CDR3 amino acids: CASSSTGTSGGARQNEQFF.

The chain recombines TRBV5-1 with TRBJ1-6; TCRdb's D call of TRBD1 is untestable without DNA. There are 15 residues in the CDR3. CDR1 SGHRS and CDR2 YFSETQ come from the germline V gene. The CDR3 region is CASRGMTGNNSPLHF.

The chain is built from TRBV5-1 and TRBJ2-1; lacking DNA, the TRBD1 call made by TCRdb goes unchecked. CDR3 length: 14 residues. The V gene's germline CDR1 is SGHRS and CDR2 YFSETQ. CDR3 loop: CASSGGDSFNEQFF.

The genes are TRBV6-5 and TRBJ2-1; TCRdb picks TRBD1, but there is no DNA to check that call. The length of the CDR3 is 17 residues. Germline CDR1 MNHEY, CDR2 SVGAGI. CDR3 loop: CASRSSTAWSSYNEQFF.

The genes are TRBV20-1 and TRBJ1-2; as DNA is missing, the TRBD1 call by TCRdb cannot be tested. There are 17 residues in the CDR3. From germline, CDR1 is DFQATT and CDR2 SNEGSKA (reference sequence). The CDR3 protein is CSPRGSTSGGTNYGYTF.

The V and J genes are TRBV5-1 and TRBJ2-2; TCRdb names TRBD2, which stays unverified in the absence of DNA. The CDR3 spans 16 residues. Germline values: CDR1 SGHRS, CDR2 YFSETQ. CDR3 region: CASSLVWQGGTGELFF.

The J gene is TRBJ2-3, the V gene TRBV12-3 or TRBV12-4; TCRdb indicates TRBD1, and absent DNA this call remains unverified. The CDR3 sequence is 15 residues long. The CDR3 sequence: CASSLRGGGTDTQYF.

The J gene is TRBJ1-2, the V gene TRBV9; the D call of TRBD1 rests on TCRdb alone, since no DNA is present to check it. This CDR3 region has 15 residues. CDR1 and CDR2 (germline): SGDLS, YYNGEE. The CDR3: CASSVNARGGYGYTF.

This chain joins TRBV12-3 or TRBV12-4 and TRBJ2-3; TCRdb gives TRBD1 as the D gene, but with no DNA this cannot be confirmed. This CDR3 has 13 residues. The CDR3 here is CASRPTGADTQYF.

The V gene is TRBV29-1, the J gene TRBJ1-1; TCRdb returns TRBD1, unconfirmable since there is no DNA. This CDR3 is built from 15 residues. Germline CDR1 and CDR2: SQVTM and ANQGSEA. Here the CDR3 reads CSVERTGGFDTEAFF.

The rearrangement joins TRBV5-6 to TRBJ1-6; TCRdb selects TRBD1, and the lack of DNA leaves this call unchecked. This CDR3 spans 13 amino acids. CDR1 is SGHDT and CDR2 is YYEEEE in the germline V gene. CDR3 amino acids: CASSQGRISPLHF.

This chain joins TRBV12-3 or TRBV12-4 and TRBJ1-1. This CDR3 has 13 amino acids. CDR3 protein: CASSLRRLFEAFF.

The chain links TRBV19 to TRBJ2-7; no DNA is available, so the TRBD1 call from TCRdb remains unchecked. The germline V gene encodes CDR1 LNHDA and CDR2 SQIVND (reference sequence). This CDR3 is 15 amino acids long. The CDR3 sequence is CASSPRSDSVYEQYF.

CDR3 protein: CASSLYSRGFGELFF. The chain is built from TRBV28 and TRBJ2-2; lacking DNA, the TRBD1 call made by TCRdb goes unchecked. The germline V gene has CDR1 MDHEN and CDR2 SYDVKM. The CDR3 contains 15 residues.

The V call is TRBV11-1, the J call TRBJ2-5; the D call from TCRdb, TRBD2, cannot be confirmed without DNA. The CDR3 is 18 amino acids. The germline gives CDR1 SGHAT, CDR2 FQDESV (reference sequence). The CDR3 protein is CASSLGLGAGGPHETQYF.

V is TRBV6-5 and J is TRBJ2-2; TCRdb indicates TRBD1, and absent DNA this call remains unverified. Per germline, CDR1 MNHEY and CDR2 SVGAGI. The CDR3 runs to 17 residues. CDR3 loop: CASISPRGGGDTGELFF.

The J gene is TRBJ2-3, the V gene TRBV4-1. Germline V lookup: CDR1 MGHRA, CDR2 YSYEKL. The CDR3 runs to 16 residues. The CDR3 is CASSQDGGYSTDTQYF.

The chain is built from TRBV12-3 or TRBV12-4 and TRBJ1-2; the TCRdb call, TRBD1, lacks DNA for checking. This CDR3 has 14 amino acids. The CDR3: CASSLETDFYGYTF.

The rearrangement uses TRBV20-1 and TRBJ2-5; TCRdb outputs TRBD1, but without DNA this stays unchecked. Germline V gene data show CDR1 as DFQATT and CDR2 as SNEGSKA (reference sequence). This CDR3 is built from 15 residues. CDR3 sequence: CSAGRTPALEETQYF.

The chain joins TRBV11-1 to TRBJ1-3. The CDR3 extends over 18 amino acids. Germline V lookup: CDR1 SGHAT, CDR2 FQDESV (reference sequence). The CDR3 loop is CASSLVALFGLSGNTIYF.

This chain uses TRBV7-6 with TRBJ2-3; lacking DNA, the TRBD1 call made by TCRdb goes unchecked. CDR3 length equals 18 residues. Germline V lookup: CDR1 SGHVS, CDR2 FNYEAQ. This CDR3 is CASSLAQLGASSTDTQYF.

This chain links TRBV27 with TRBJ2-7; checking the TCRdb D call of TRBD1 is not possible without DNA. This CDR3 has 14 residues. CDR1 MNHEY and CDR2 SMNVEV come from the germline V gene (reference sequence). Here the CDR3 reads CASSPLAGPYEQYF.

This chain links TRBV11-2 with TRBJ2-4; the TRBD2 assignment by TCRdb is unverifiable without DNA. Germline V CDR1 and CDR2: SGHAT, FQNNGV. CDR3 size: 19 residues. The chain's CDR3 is CASSYEGLAGGTAKNIQYF.

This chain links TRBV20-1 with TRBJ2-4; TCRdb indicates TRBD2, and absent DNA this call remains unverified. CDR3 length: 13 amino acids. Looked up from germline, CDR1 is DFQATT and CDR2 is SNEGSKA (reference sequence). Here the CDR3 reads CSAGEGSKNIQYF.